The clone carrying this T cell receptor (beta chain) was counted ten times or more. Specified time point: patch test 1, 2 weeks after DPC sensitization. Noted treatment: therapeutic diphenylcyclopropenone sensitization with weekly scalp DPC. The data derive from a study of human T cells and chemical hapten exposure. Using its own MiXCR run on the RACE reads, TCRdb lists one record per CDR3 protein. Of roughly 200,000 distinct CDR3 sequences in the sample, about a fifth were seen once. The CDR3 is made up of 14 amino acids. Trimming left V 4 bases short and J 1 base short, with 11 bases between. Per germline, CDR1 LGHDT and CDR2 YNNKEL (reference sequence).

This sample comprised whole blood, obtained in connection with sensitization to the hapten diphenylcyclopropenone (DPC). V is TRBV3-1 and J is TRBJ2-7, with no clear D. The sequence was obtained from a woman in her 50s with alopecia areata. Some clones in this sample may be carry-over from other donors' samples. CDR3 amino acids: CASSPTDGSYEQYF. In nucleotides, the CDR3 is TGTGCCAGCAGCCCCACGGACGGATCCTACGAGCAGTACTTC.